One and the same sample provided the 30 T cell receptor beta chains below, sequenced in a study of blood T cell repertoires in COVID-19. Assay: immunoSEQ multiplex PCR; the TCRdb copy retains only in-frame clones and omits some. Among approximately 130,000 clones listed, 70% to 80% were seen once. The specimen sequenced was peripheral blood. Receptors originate from a human donor in a cohort sampled during active COVID-19.

This chain uses TRBV7-8 with TRBJ2-5; maybe TRBD1 (6 bases). The CDR3 length is 13 residues. Germline V gives CDR1 SGHVS, CDR2 FQNEAQ. V lost 5 bases, J lost 2 bases, and 9 bases lay in between. The CDR3 DNA reads as TGTGCCAGCAGCCCGGACAGTCAAGAGACCCAGTACTTC. Translation gives CASSPDSQETQYF.

J is TRBJ1-1 and V is TRBV12-3 or TRBV12-4; D perhaps matches TRBD1 (5 bases). V lost 3 bases, J lost 4 bases, and 9 bases lay in between. There are 13 residues in the CDR3. The CDR3 sequence: CASSLSGATEAFF. In DNA, the CDR3 is TGTGCCAGCAGTTTGTCTGGGGCCACTGAAGCTTTCTTT.

The J gene is TRBJ1-2, the V gene TRBV3-1 (or the pseudogene TRBV3-2); D call uncertain. Germline CDR1 is LGHDT and CDR2 is YNNKEL (reference sequence). The CDR3 contains 13 residues. The V end lost 3 bases, the J end lost 3 bases, and 8 bases lay between the germline ends. The CDR3 coding sequence is TGTGCCAGCAGCCATGAGGCCCACTATGGCTACACCTTC. This gives the protein CASSHEAHYGYTF.

This clone is large. V and J are TRBV29-1 and TRBJ1-6; D remains unclear. V was clipped by 6 bases and J by 0 bases, with 12 bases between them. Germline V lookup: CDR1 SQVTM, CDR2 ANQGSEA. This CDR3 contains 15 residues. CDR3 loop: CSVRDTLSYNSPLHF. DNA for the CDR3: TGCAGCGTACGCGACACTCTCTCCTATAATTCACCCCTCCACTTT.

This clone was seen only once. The V call is TRBV10-3, the J call TRBJ2-7; D uncertain. Trimming took 0 bases from V and 7 from J, leaving 7 bases between them. The V gene's germline CDR1 is ENHRY and CDR2 SYGVKD. The CDR3 loop spans 12 amino acids. CDR3 in DNA: TGTGCCATCAGTGAGTCAGCACGAGAGCAGTACTTC. Its protein is CAISESAREQYF.

This sequence joins TRBV3-1 (or the pseudogene TRBV3-2) and TRBJ1-1; 8 nucleotides align to TRBD1. The germline V gene encodes CDR1 LGHDT and CDR2 YNNKEL (reference sequence). Trimming cost V 4 bases and J 1 base; bases outside gene matches: 5. This CDR3 has 15 amino acids. The CDR3 loop is CASSLPQGENTEAFF. The CDR3 nucleotides are TGTGCCAGCAGCCTTCCACAGGGGGAGAACACTGAAGCTTTCTTT.

The chain is built from TRBV18 and TRBJ2-7; perhaps TRBD2 as D (5 bases). The CDR3 spans 13 residues. With 2 bases removed from V and 5 bases from J, the gap between germline ends came to 10 bases. The germline gives CDR1 KGHSH, CDR2 LQKENI. The CDR3 here is CASSPWAGNEQYF. The CDR3 DNA is TGTGCCAGCTCACCATGGGCGGGTAACGAGCAGTACTTC. Filled out from reference TRBV18 and TRBJ2-7, the complete variable domain reads NAGVMQNPRHLVRRRGQEARLRCSPMKGHSHVYWYRQLPEEGLKFMVYLQKENIIDESGMPKERFSAEFPKEGPSILRIQQVVRGDSAAYFCASSPWAGNEQYFGPGTRLTVT.

The V and J genes are TRBV5-4 and TRBJ2-5; weak D call: TRBD1 (5 bases). CDR3 length: 14 amino acids. Deletions cut 4 bases from V and 5 bases from J, with 15 bases between. Germline CDR1 SGHNT, CDR2 YYREEE (reference sequence). CDR3 in DNA: TGTGCCAGCAGCCCCGACAGCGTATTGGAGACCCAGTACTTC. Protein sequence: CASSPDSVLETQYF.

The J gene is TRBJ1-4, the V gene TRBV30, with 10 bases that match TRBD1. The CDR3 extends over 15 amino acids. Germline CDR1 GTSNPN, CDR2 SVGIG (reference sequence). The ends lost 5 bases at V and 3 bases at J; junction bases unmatched: 6. CDR3 protein: CAWARQGAANEKLFF. Here the CDR3 DNA reads TGTGCCTGGGCCAGACAGGGGGCTGCTAATGAAAAACTGTTTTTT. Combining the CDR3 with reference TRBV30 and TRBJ1-4 gives the whole variable domain SQTIHQWPATLVQPVGSPLSLECTVEGTSNPNLYWYRQAAGRGLQLLFYSVGIGQISSEVPQNLSASRPQDRQFILSSKKLLLSDSGFYLCAWARQGAANEKLFFGSGTQLSVL.

J is TRBJ1-5 and V is TRBV2, with 7 positions matching TRBD1. Germline lookup yields CDR1 SNHLY and CDR2 FYNNEI. V was pared by 6 bases and J by 2 bases, with 10 bases of the junction left unmatched. The CDR3 has 16 amino acids. The chain's CDR3 is CASSLQGSFGNQPQHF. CDR3 DNA sequence: TGTGCCAGCAGCCTACAGGGGTCGTTCGGCAATCAGCCCCAGCATTTT.

The V call is TRBV2, the J call TRBJ1-1, with D uncertain. The germline V and J ends were trimmed by 1 base and 3 bases, with 6 bases remaining between them. This CDR3 spans 13 amino acids. Germline V gene sequence: CDR1 SNHLY, CDR2 FYNNEI. CDR3: CASSEDRHTEAFF. The CDR3 DNA sequence: TGTGCCAGCAGTGAAGACAGACACACTGAAGCTTTCTTT.

The V call is TRBV7-9, the J call TRBJ2-1; 9 positions match TRBD1. The CDR3 length is 17 residues. CDR1 is SEHNR and CDR2 is FQNEAQ in the germline V gene (reference sequence). V dropped 0 bases and J dropped 5; count of bases not matched to a gene: 8. The CDR3 DNA reads TGTGCCAGCAGCTTAGCGGGACAGGGTGGTTGGGACAATGAGCAGTTCTTC. It yields the protein CASSLAGQGGWDNEQFF.

The rearrangement links TRBV19 to TRBJ1-2; D call uncertain. The CDR3 contains 14 residues. V was clipped by 2 bases and J by 4 bases, with 11 bases between them. Germline V gene lookup returns CDR1 LNHDA and CDR2 SQIVND (reference sequence). CDR3 nucleotide sequence: TGTGCCAGTAGTATAACCCGAGCGGGCTATGGCTACACCTTC. This encodes CASSITRAGYGYTF.

The chain carries TRBV7-2 and TRBJ1-3, with D uncertain. The V end lost 8 bases, the J end lost 4 bases, and 15 bases lay between the germline ends. The CDR3 has 14 residues. The germline CDR1 and CDR2 sequences are SGHTA and FQGNSA. The CDR3 reads CASQTRVGGNTIYF. The DNA for the CDR3 is TGTGCCAGCCAAACGAGGGTGGGAGGAAACACCATATATTTT.

The rearrangement joins TRBV2 to TRBJ1-1; D unresolved. This CDR3 has 14 residues. V was trimmed by 3 bases and J by 4 bases, leaving 12 bases between them. Germline CDR1 reads SNHLY; CDR2 reads FYNNEI. CDR3 coding DNA: TGTGCCAGCAGTGAGACGACATTGGGCACTGAAGCTTTCTTT. Its translation: CASSETTLGTEAFF.

The chain has TRBV11-3 and TRBJ2-2, with TRBD2 identical over 10 bases. The CDR3 consists of 15 residues. Germline CDR1 SGHNT, CDR2 YENEEA. V shed 5 bases, J shed 5 bases, and the junction held 5 bases outside the gene matches. Here the CDR3 reads CASSHSGGGTGELFF. Written as DNA, the CDR3 is TGTGCCAGCAGCCACAGCGGGGGGGGTACCGGGGAGCTGTTTTTT.

This chain connects TRBV5-1 to TRBJ2-5, with 9 positions matching TRBD1. The germline gives CDR1 SGHRS, CDR2 YFSETQ. The V and J ends lost 0 bases and 5 bases, in that order; junction bases with no gene match: 5. This CDR3 has 15 residues. The CDR3 DNA is TGCGCCAGCAGCTTGGGGACAGGGGATGGTGAGACCCAGTACTTC. The encoded protein is CASSLGTGDGETQYF.

In its sample, this clone was seen a few times. DNA of the CDR3: TGCAGCGTTGGACAGGGAGAGACCCAGTACTTC. As protein: CSVGQGETQYF. The chain couples TRBV29-1 to TRBJ2-5; TRBD1 agrees at 7 bases. CDR3 length equals 11 residues. V lost 4 bases, J lost 4 bases, and 0 bases stayed unmatched. The germline V gene has CDR1 SQVTM and CDR2 ANQGSEA.

The chain couples TRBV19 to TRBJ2-1, with D possibly being TRBD2 (5 bases). This CDR3 contains 14 residues. Germline V gives CDR1 LNHDA, CDR2 SQIVND (reference sequence). V was trimmed by 3 bases and J by 9 bases, leaving 15 bases between them. CDR3 amino acids: CASSIGEGSGEQFF. The CDR3 nucleotides read TGTGCCAGTAGTATTGGCGAGGGCTCTGGTGAGCAGTTCTTC.

The chain uses TRBV6-5 and TRBJ1-3, with a tentative D call TRBD1 (5 bases). The V gene lost 2 bases and the J gene lost 4 bases, with 12 bases spanning the gap. Germline V gene sequence: CDR1 MNHEY, CDR2 SVGAGI. CDR3 length: 15 amino acids. The CDR3 here is CASSYDSGGGNTIYF. In DNA form, the CDR3 reads TGTGCCAGCAGTTACGACAGCGGGGGGGGAAACACCATATATTTT.

This clone was observed a handful of times. The genes are TRBV2 and TRBJ2-1; tentative D call: TRBD1 (6 bases). Per germline, CDR1 SNHLY and CDR2 FYNNEI. The CDR3 totals 15 residues. Trimming cost V 6 bases and J 0 bases, with 12 bases left between them. This chain's CDR3 is CASRLQGSSYNEQFF. In DNA, the CDR3 is TGTGCCAGCAGGCTACAGGGTTCCTCCTACAATGAGCAGTTCTTC.

The chain links TRBV30 to TRBJ2-7; D perhaps matches TRBD1 (5 bases). Germline V CDR1 and CDR2: GTSNPN, SVGIG (reference sequence). Trimming left V 3 bases short and J 6 bases short, with 15 bases between. The CDR3 spans 13 residues. The DNA for the CDR3 is TGTGCCTGGAGACCAGCAGGGTACACCGAGCAGTACTTC. Its translation is CAWRPAGYTEQYF.

The gene calls are TRBV29-1 and TRBJ2-7, with D maybe TRBD1 (5 bases). Germline V lookup: CDR1 SQVTM, CDR2 ANQGSEA. The CDR3 has 14 amino acids. Trimming took off 6 bases at V and 4 bases at J, with 19 bases between the two ends. The CDR3 coding sequence is TGCAGCGTCACCCCTAGACAGAGACCTTACGAGCAGTACTTC. Encoded protein: CSVTPRQRPYEQYF.

Only one count was recorded for this clone. V and J are TRBV6-5 and TRBJ2-6; D ambiguous. Germline V gene sequence: CDR1 MNHEY, CDR2 SVGAGI. This CDR3 has 13 amino acids. V dropped 7 bases and J dropped 0 bases, with 4 bases sitting between them. CDR3 in amino acids: CASTVSGANVLTF. CDR3 nucleotides: TGTGCCAGCACAGTCTCTGGGGCCAACGTCCTGACTTTC.

The chain recombines TRBV19 with TRBJ2-6; D remains unclear. CDR1 and CDR2 from the germline V gene are LNHDA and SQIVND (reference sequence). Trimming took 10 bases from V and 0 from J, leaving 7 bases between them. This CDR3 is built from 13 residues. In DNA, the CDR3 is TGTGCCACCTCGAGCTCTGGGGCCAACGTCCTGACTTTC. Translation gives CATSSSGANVLTF.

This clone has just a few counts. The chain is built from TRBV7-9 and TRBJ1-2, with D maybe TRBD1 (6 bases). The length of the CDR3 is 15 residues. V was pared by 4 bases and J by 4 bases, with 16 bases between. In germline, CDR1 is SEHNR, CDR2 FQNEAQ (reference sequence). This chain's CDR3 is CASSSPLRGIYGYTF. The CDR3, as DNA: TGTGCCAGCAGCTCCCCGCTGAGGGGGATCTATGGCTACACCTTC. The whole variable domain, remainder taken from reference TRBV7-9 and TRBJ1-2, is DTGVSQNPRHKITKRGQNVTFRCDPISEHNRLYWYRQTLGQGPEFLTYFQNEAQLEKSRLLSDRFSAERPKGSFSTLEIQRTEQGDSAMYLCASSSPLRGIYGYTFGSGTRLTVV.

This rearrangement joins TRBV5-4 to TRBJ2-2, with a tentative D call TRBD2 (6 bases). Trimming removed 2 bases at V and 2 bases at J, with 10 bases between. The CDR3 runs 15 residues. Germline CDR1 is SGHNT and CDR2 is YYREEE (reference sequence). The CDR3 loop is CASSLGTFNTGELFF. For the CDR3, the DNA is TGTGCCAGCAGCTTAGGGACTTTTAACACCGGGGAGCTGTTTTTT.

The chain uses TRBV28 and TRBJ1-5; a possible D gene is TRBD1 (5 bases). This CDR3 comprises 14 residues. Germline V gene lookup returns CDR1 MDHEN and CDR2 SYDVKM. Between the trimmed V and J ends, which lost 6 bases and 5 bases, there was a span of 14 bases. CDR3 in DNA: TGTGCCAGCAGACGGGGTGGGGGGTATCAGCCCCAGCATTTT. Protein sequence: CASRRGGGYQPQHF.

This rearrangement joins TRBV30 to TRBJ2-7, with D possibly being TRBD2 (6 bases). The V and J ends lost 0 bases and 5 bases respectively, with 11 bases between them. Germline V lookup: CDR1 GTSNPN, CDR2 SVGIG (reference sequence). This CDR3 comprises 13 residues. CDR3 protein: CAWSVRRADEQYF. As DNA, the CDR3 is TGTGCCTGGAGTGTACGGAGGGCGGACGAGCAGTACTTC.

This chain joins TRBV19 and TRBJ2-5; D is possibly TRBD1 (7 bases). Per the germline V gene, CDR1 is LNHDA and CDR2 is SQIVND (reference sequence). This CDR3 is 15 amino acids long. Trimming removed 5 bases from V and 2 bases from J, with 15 bases in between. The CDR3 region has the DNA TGTGCCAGTAGTTCCAATTCAGGGGGGCAAGAGACCCAGTACTTC. It yields the protein CASSSNSGGQETQYF.